This TCR beta chain was observed in a study of molecular identifiers for immune sequencing clone quantification. This clonotype was observed at least ten times. TCRdb passed the PCR reads through MiXCR, listing each CDR3 protein once. The repertoire has around 65,000 distinct CDR3 sequences, about a sixth of them found once; the top ten carry about 1.5%. The germline CDR1 and CDR2 sequences are PRHDT and FYEKMQ (reference sequence). Trimming took off 0 bases at V and 2 bases at J, with 11 bases between the two ends. CDR3 length equals 16 residues. This receptor was identified in a human donor in good health. Some libraries in this study had Jurkat cell RNA spiked in. The rearrangement links TRBV13 to TRBJ2-4; D is ambiguous. The sample taken for sequencing was naive CD8+ T cells from blood, with Jurkat cell RNA spiked in. Subset described: FACS-sorted CD8+CD4-CCR7+CD45RA+ naive T cells. CDR3 protein: CASSLGSYETKNIQYF. For the CDR3, the DNA is TGTGCCAGCAGCTTAGGCTCGTACGAGACCAAAAACATTCAGTACTTC.